This TCR beta chain was captured in a study of metastatic and nonmetastatic thyroid tumors. TCRdb re-called the PCR reads with MiXCR. The top ten hold approximately 6.1% of the sample, which has some 69,000 clones, 14% seen once. This clone was counted at least ten times. The same CDR3 arises from other DNA sequences in this sample as well. The ends lost 7 bases at V and 2 bases at J; junction bases unmatched: 5. Germline-derived CDR1 and CDR2 are SQVTM and ANQGSEA. The CDR3 extends over 13 amino acids. Ahead of thyroid surgery, no patient had received treatment of any kind. The chain links TRBV29-1 to TRBJ2-7, with 10 bases that match TRBD2. Sequences were obtained from blood. The receptor's source is a male donor with papillary thyroid cancer or a benign thyroid nodule (not recorded which). Some clones in this sample may be carry-over from other donors' samples. DNA for the CDR3: TGCAGCGCCCTCCTAGCGGGAGCCTACGAGCAGTACGTC. As protein: CSALLAGAYEQYV.